This TCR beta chain was captured by sequencing in a study of shared clonotypes between healthy human individuals. The CDR3 spans 18 residues. The germline V gene has CDR1 SGDLS and CDR2 YYNGEE. V was clipped by 3 bases and J by 0 bases, with 22 bases between them. This clone was observed a single time. Using immunoSEQ multiplex PCR, the repertoire was profiled, and TCRdb retains in-frame clones only, with some absent. The sample yields about 1.5 million clones, roughly 97% seen once. Material for sequencing was naive CD4+ T cells sorted from blood. Specified subset: CD45RA+ positively selected. The V gene is TRBV9, the J gene TRBJ2-7, with a weak D call TRBD2 (6 bases). The sequence was collected from a man aged 25 to 40 in good health. Here the CDR3 DNA reads TGTGCCAGCAGCGCGGGACCTCTAGCGTTCGGAAGCTCCTACGAGCAGTACTTC. It is translated as CASSAGPLAFGSSYEQYF.